The next 24 T cell receptor beta chains were all read from a single sample in a study of T cell repertoires in cytomegalovirus infection (dated by TCRdb to between 2019 and 2020). The listed sequencing device is Illumina HiSeq 1500. Using fastp trimming at Q25 and MiXCR clonotype assembly, TCRdb reanalyzed the public sequencing data and kept in-frame beta chains. One record per CDR3 amino acid sequence lists the most common genes and DNA. This sample lists some 300,000 distinct CDR3 sequences; roughly a tenth were detected once. The top ten clones comprise 2.5% of the sample. Sequences were obtained from PBMCs. These receptors were obtained from a human donor in good health (CMV status not recorded). Some clones in this sample may be carry-over from other donors' samples.

This clonotype came up many times. This chain uses TRBV6-2 or TRBV6-3 with TRBJ1-1; D not certain. The CDR3 is made up of 18 amino acids. Per the germline V gene, CDR1 is MNHEY and CDR2 is SVGEGT. Trimming removed 0 bases at V and 0 bases at J, with 17 bases between. The CDR3 bases are TGTGCCAGCAGTTACTCGTTTATCCAAACAACATTGAACACTGAAGCTTTCTTT. Amino acid sequence: CASSYSFIQTTLNTEAFF.

The V and J genes are TRBV20-1 and TRBJ2-7; 12 nucleotides agree with TRBD2. Germline assignment: CDR1 DFQATT and CDR2 SNEGSKA (reference sequence). The CDR3 totals 14 residues. The CDR3 sequence: CIAEGLAGSYEQYF. CDR3 coding DNA: TGCATTGCAGAGGGACTAGCGGGCTCCTACGAGCAGTACTTC.

The chain carries TRBV19 and TRBJ2-5; D possibly matches TRBD1 or TRBD2 (6 bases each). The CDR3 is 14 residues long. V gave up 5 bases and J gave up 5 bases, with 15 bases separating them. The germline V gene encodes CDR1 LNHDA and CDR2 SQIVND (reference sequence). The CDR3, as DNA: TGTGCCAGTAGTGCAACAGGGAGGAGGGAGACCCAGTACTTC. Translated, it gives CASSATGRRETQYF.

This clonotype appeared many times. This rearrangement joins TRBV24-1 to TRBJ1-5; D unclear. The V end lost 6 bases, the J end lost 0 bases, and 14 bases lay between the germline ends. In germline, CDR1 is KGHDR, CDR2 SFDVKD. The CDR3 is made up of 16 amino acids. CDR3 coding DNA: TGTGCCACCAGTAACTCCGGGCCTTATAGCAATCAGCCCCAGCATTTT. This encodes CATSNSGPYSNQPQHF.

This clonotype was observed once. The chain links TRBV29-1 to TRBJ1-4; 7 bases line up with TRBD1. The junction had 9 bases not matched to a gene; V was cut back by 0 bases and J by 8 bases. There are 15 residues in the CDR3. CDR1 is SQVTM, CDR2 ANQGSEA, per germline. DNA for the CDR3: TGCAGCGTTGAAGATCAGGGGGATAAAGGAGAAAAACTGTTTTTT. As protein: CSVEDQGDKGEKLFF.

This clonotype appeared many times. The chain uses TRBV29-1 and TRBJ2-5, with TRBD1 matching over 7 bases. The CDR3 runs to 14 residues. V dropped 8 bases and J dropped 2; count of bases not matched to a gene: 11. CDR1 and CDR2 from the germline V gene are SQVTM and ANQGSEA. CDR3 loop: CSTLPGTAQETQYF. Here the CDR3 DNA reads TGCAGCACCTTACCGGGGACAGCGCAAGAGACCCAGTACTTC. Based on the CDR3 plus reference TRBV29-1 and TRBJ2-5, the full variable domain is SAVISQKPSRDICQRGTSLTIQCQVDSQVTMMFWYRQQPGQSLTLIATANQGSEATYESGFVIDKFPISRPNLTFSTLTVSNMSPEDSSIYLCSTLPGTAQETQYFGPGTRLLVL.

This clonotype was counted ten times or more. This chain connects TRBV6-2 or TRBV6-3 to TRBJ2-4; D is ambiguous. The CDR3 consists of 18 residues. Germline CDR1 and CDR2: MNHEY and SVGEGT. With 2 bases removed from V and 0 bases from J, the gap between germline ends came to 17 bases. The CDR3 loop reads CASSYARTSTVAKNIQYF. DNA for the CDR3: TGTGCCAGCAGTTACGCCCGAACATCCACCGTAGCCAAAAACATTCAGTACTTC.

This clonotype was seen many times. This chain links TRBV7-6 with TRBJ2-7; no firm D call. The CDR3 contains 14 residues. Trimming took off 2 bases at V and 6 bases at J, with 14 bases between the two ends. The germline V gene has CDR1 SGHVS and CDR2 FNYEAQ. The CDR3, as DNA: TGTGCCAGCAGCTTACTCGCAGTTTCCGGCGAGCAGTACGTC. Amino acid sequence: CASSLLAVSGEQYV.

The chain joins TRBV20-1 to TRBJ2-1, with 7 bases lining up with TRBD1. Germline CDR1 DFQATT, CDR2 SNEGSKA (reference sequence). V trimming: 3 bases; J trimming: 1 base; junction bases outside the gene matches: 12. This CDR3 contains 17 residues. CDR3 protein: CSASGQEKIRSYNEQFF. In DNA, the CDR3 is TGCAGTGCTAGTGGACAGGAGAAGATTAGGTCCTACAATGAGCAGTTCTTC.

Comment on this clonotype: Given a much more abundant clone one base away, this may be a read error. The J gene is TRBJ1-1, the V gene TRBV25-1; maybe TRBD1 (5 bases). CDR3 length: 15 amino acids. The ends were cut back, 3 bases at V and 0 bases at J, with 11 bases in the middle. Germline lookup yields CDR1 MGHDK and CDR2 SYGVNS. The CDR3 protein is CASSEVGDLNTEAFF. Here the CDR3 DNA reads TGTGCCAGCAGTGAGGTGGGGGACTTGAACACTGAAGCTTTCTTT. Drawing the rest from reference TRBV25-1 and TRBJ1-1, the complete variable domain is EADIYQTPRYLVIGTGKKITLECSQTMGHDKMYWYQQDPGMELHLIHYSYGVNSTEKGDLSSESTVSRIRTEHFPLTLESARPSHTSQYLCASSEVGDLNTEAFFGQGTRLTVV.

This clonotype was counted ten times or more. V usage is TRBV5-5 and J usage is TRBJ1-3; perhaps TRBD1 as D (5 bases). The germline CDR1 and CDR2 sequences are SGHKS and YYEKEE (reference sequence). V lost 3 bases, J lost 0 bases, and 13 bases lay in between. The CDR3 loop spans 16 amino acids. Here the CDR3 reads CASSSFEDTSGNTIYF. As DNA, the CDR3 is TGTGCCAGCAGCTCCTTTGAGGACACCTCTGGAAACACCATATATTTT. Full variable domain (missing parts from reference TRBV5-5 and TRBJ1-3): DAGVTQSPTHLIKTRGQQVTLRCSPISGHKSVSWYQQVLGQGPQFIFQYYEKEERGRGNFPDRFSARQFPNYSSELNVNALLLGDSALYLCASSSFEDTSGNTIYFGEGSWLTVV.

This clonotype was seen ten or more times. The chain employs TRBV6-2 or TRBV6-3 and TRBJ2-5; D not resolved. V gave up 4 bases and J gave up 3 bases, with 6 bases separating them. The CDR3 is 12 residues long. The germline V gene encodes CDR1 MNHEY and CDR2 SVGEGT. The CDR3 region is CASSWTKETQYF. The CDR3 nucleotides read TGTGCCAGCAGTTGGACCAAAGAGACCCAGTACTTC.

The sample holds many counts of this clonotype. This CDR3 reads CAISGGVAGGNEQFF. DNA for the CDR3: TGTGCCATCAGTGGTGGAGTAGCGGGGGGCAATGAGCAGTTCTTC. The rearrangement joins TRBV10-3 to TRBJ2-1; 10 nucleotides line up with TRBD2. Losses at the gene ends were 4 bases for V and 6 bases for J; bases not matched to a gene: 6. Germline V gives CDR1 ENHRY, CDR2 SYGVKD. The CDR3 is 15 amino acids.

About this clonotype itself: A much larger clone is a single base away; this may be a read error. The J gene is TRBJ1-6, the V gene TRBV7-2, with a tentative D call TRBD1 (6 bases). Germline loops: CDR1 SGHTA, CDR2 FQGNSA. CDR3 length equals 15 residues. The CDR3 coding sequence is TGTGTCAGCAGCTTCCGGGACCAGGGGCACTCACCCCTCCACTTT. This gives the protein CVSSFRDQGHSPLHF.

This clonotype appeared a few times. The chain has TRBV12-3 or TRBV12-4 and TRBJ1-3, with D perhaps TRBD1 (5 bases). The CDR3 is 13 residues long. Trimming took off 5 bases at V and 3 bases at J, with 8 bases between the two ends. CDR3 amino acids: CASSDSLGNTIYF. CDR3 DNA sequence: TGTGCCAGCAGTGACAGCCTTGGAAACACCATATATTTT.

This clonotype was recorded many times. V and J are TRBV7-6 and TRBJ1-1, with 12 positions matching TRBD1. V was pared by 4 bases and J by 1 base, with 1 base of the junction left unmatched. The CDR3 is 15 amino acids. Germline loops: CDR1 SGHVS, CDR2 FNYEAQ. The CDR3 here is CASSSGQGANTEAFF. The CDR3 DNA is TGTGCCAGCAGCTCGGGACAGGGGGCGAACACTGAAGCTTTCTTT.

This clonotype was counted many times. The gene calls are TRBV12-3 or TRBV12-4 and TRBJ2-3; D is unclear. There are 14 residues in the CDR3. Trimming pared 5 bases from V and 8 bases from J, leaving 17 bases between. The CDR3 nucleotides read TGTGCCAGCAGTAAACAACTCCAGGCAGGTACGCAGTATTTT. Residues: CASSKQLQAGTQYF.

This clonotype was picked up a small number of times. This chain connects TRBV20-1 to TRBJ2-5, with 10 bases lining up with TRBD2. V lost 6 bases and J lost 5; bases outside the gene matches: 6. Germline V gene data show CDR1 as DFQATT and CDR2 as SNEGSKA (reference sequence). The CDR3 totals 13 residues. The CDR3 region is CSAKAGGRETQYF. The DNA for the CDR3 is TGCAGTGCCAAAGCGGGGGGGCGGGAGACCCAGTACTTC.

About this clonotype itself: A much more abundant neighbour one base away suggests this may be a read error. The rearrangement joins TRBV14 to TRBJ1-2, with 7 bases fitting TRBD1. Losses at the gene ends were 0 bases for V and 9 bases for J; bases not matched to a gene: 10. CDR3 size: 15 residues. Germline V gene lookup returns CDR1 SGHDN and CDR2 FVKESK. This CDR3 is CASSQEPTGVTCYTF. The CDR3 nucleotides read TGTGCCAGCAGCCAAGAGCCTACAGGGGTTACTTGCTACACCTTC.

This chain joins TRBV5-1 and TRBJ2-7; D is perhaps TRBD2 (5 bases). The length of the CDR3 is 13 residues. Germline V gene data show CDR1 as SGHRS and CDR2 as YFSETQ. The V and J ends lost 4 bases and 6 bases respectively, with 14 bases between them. The CDR3 sequence: CASSLEGKGEQYF. DNA of the CDR3: TGCGCCAGCAGCCTAGAGGGAAAAGGCGAGCAGTACTTC.

There are many counts of this clonotype. The genes are TRBV28 and TRBJ1-4; D is undetermined. Germline V gene sequence: CDR1 MDHEN, CDR2 SYDVKM. The ends were cut back, 3 bases at V and 0 bases at J, with 8 bases in the middle. This CDR3 has 15 residues. This CDR3 is CASSFPTATNEKLFF. The CDR3 DNA follows: TGTGCCAGCAGTTTCCCCACTGCAACTAATGAAAAACTGTTTTTT.

This clonotype has a count of ten or more. The chain carries TRBV20-1 and TRBJ1-1; 8 bases map to TRBD1. In germline, CDR1 is DFQATT, CDR2 SNEGSKA (reference sequence). After removal of 3 bases from V and 11 bases from J, the junction contained 5 bases not matched to a gene. CDR3 size: 11 residues. The CDR3 sequence: CSASLTGVAFF. CDR3 DNA sequence: TGCAGTGCTAGCTTGACAGGGGTGGCTTTCTTT.

With regard to this clonotype: Given a much more abundant clone one base away, this may be a read error. The chain is built from TRBV11-3 and TRBJ2-2; maybe TRBD1 (5 bases). Germline-derived CDR1 and CDR2 are SGHNT and YENEEA. This CDR3 is built from 14 residues. Deletions cut 3 bases from V and 2 bases from J, with 7 bases between. CDR3 nucleotides: TGTGCCAGCAGCTTGGGGCCTAACACCGGGGAGCTGTTTTTT. It encodes CASSLGPNTGELFF.

In its sample, this clonotype was seen many times. This chain connects TRBV12-3 or TRBV12-4 to TRBJ1-2; 8 bases line up with TRBD1. This CDR3 is 13 amino acids long. Trimming took 6 bases from V and 4 from J; bases not matched to a gene: 4. The CDR3 DNA sequence: TGTGCCAGCAGCCCGACAGGGGTCTATGGCTACACCTTC. It codes for CASSPTGVYGYTF.